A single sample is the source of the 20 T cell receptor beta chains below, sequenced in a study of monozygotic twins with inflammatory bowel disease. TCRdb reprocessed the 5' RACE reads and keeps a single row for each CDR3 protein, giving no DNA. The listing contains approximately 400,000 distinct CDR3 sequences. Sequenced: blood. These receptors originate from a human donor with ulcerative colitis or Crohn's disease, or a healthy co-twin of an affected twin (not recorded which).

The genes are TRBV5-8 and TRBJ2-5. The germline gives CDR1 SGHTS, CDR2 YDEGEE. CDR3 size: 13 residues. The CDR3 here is CASSLGVEETQYF.

Here the CDR3 reads CATSELGQGAGETQYF. This rearrangement joins TRBV15 to TRBJ2-5; without DNA, the TCRdb call of TRBD1 cannot be checked. The CDR3 has 16 residues. Per germline, CDR1 LNHNV and CDR2 YYDKDF (reference sequence).

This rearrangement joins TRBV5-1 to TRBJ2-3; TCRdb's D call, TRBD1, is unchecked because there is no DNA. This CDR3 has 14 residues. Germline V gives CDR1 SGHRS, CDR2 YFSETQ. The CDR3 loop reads CASGVEGSTDTQYF.

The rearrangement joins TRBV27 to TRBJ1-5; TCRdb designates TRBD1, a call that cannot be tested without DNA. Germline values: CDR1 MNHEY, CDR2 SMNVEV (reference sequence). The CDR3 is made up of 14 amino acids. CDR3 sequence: CASSLGGVRQPQHF.

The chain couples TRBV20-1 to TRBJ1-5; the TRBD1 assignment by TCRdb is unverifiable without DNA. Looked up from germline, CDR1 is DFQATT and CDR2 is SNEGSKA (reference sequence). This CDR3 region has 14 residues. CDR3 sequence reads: CSTRVGASNQPQHF.

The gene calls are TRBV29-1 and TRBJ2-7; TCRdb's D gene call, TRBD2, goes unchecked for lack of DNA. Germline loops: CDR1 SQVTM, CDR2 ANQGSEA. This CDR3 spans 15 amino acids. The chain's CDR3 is CSVDGLAGGSYEQYF.

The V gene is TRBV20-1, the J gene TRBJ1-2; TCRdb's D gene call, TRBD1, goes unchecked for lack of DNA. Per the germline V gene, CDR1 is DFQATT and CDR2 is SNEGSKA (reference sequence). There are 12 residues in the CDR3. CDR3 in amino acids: CSARPGGYGYTF.

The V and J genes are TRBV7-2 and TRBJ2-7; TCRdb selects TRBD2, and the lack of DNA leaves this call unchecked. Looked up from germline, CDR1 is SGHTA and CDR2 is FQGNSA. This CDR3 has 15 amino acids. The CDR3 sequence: CASSLGSGRTYEQYF.

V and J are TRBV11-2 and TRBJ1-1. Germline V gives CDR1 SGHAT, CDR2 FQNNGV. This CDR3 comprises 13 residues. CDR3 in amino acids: CASSLMISTEAFF.

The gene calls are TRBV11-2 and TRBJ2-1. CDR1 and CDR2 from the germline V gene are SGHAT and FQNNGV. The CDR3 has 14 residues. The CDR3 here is CASSLDLQADEQFF. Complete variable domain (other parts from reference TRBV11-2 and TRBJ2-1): EAGVAQSPRYKIIEKRQSVAFWCNPISGHATLYWYQQILGQGPKLLIQFQNNGVVDDSQLPKDRFSAERLKGVDSTLKIQPAKLEDSAVYLCASSLDLQADEQFFGPGTRLTVL.

CDR3 loop: CASSHTGAREKLFF. The V call is TRBV5-1, the J call TRBJ1-4; no DNA is available, so the TRBD1 call from TCRdb remains unchecked. The CDR3 contains 14 residues. Per the germline V gene, CDR1 is SGHRS and CDR2 is YFSETQ. Full variable domain (missing parts from reference TRBV5-1 and TRBJ1-4): KAGVTQTPRYLIKTRGQQVTLSCSPISGHRSVSWYQQTPGQGLQFLFEYFSETQRNKGNFPGRFSGRQFSNSRSEMNVSTLELGDSALYLCASSHTGAREKLFFGSGTQLSVL.

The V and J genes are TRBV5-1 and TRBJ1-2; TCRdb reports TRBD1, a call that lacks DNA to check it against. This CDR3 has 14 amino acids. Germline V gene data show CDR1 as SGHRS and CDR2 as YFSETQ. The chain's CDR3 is CASSRDRDNYGYTF.

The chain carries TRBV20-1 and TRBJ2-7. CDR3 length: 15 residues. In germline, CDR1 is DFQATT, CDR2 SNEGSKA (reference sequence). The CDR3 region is CSARDAQTGVYEQYF.

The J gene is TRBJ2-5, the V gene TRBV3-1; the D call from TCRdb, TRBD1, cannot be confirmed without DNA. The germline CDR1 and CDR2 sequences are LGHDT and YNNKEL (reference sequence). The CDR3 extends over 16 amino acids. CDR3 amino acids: CASSQGSRDSQETQYF.

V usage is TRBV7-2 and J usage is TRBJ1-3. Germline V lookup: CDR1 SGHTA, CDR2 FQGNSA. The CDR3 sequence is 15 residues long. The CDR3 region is CASSRDGLSGNTIYF.

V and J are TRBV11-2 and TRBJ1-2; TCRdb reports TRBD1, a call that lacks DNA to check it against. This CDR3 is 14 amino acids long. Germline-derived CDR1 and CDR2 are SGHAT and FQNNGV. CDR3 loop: CASSLDVGPLGYTF. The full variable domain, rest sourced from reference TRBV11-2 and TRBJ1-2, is EAGVAQSPRYKIIEKRQSVAFWCNPISGHATLYWYQQILGQGPKLLIQFQNNGVVDDSQLPKDRFSAERLKGVDSTLKIQPAKLEDSAVYLCASSLDVGPLGYTFGSGTRLTVV.

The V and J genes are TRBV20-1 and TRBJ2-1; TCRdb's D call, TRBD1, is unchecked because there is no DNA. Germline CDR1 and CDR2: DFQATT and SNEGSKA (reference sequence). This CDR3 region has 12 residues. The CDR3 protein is CSARERGREQFF.

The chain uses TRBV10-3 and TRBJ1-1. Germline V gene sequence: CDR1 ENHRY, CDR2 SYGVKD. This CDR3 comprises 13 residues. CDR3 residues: CAVKAIMNTEAFF.

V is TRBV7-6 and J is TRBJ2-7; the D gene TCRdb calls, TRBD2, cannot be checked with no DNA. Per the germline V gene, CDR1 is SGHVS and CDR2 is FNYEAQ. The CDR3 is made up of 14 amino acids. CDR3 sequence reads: CASSLGLAGDEQYF.

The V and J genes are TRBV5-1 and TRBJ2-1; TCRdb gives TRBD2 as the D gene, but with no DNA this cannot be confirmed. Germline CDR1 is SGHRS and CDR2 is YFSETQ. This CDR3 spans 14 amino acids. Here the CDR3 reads CASSFRLDRNEQFF.